This T cell receptor beta chain was obtained from a study of blood T cell repertoires in COVID-19. Overall study: The analysed material was cDNA or gDNA that came from T cells, B-cell-depleted T cells, or PBMCs.

In the original analysis: Amplification with reference gene primers provided the estimates of nucleated cell counts. The method was immunoSEQ multiplex PCR; TCRdb's version includes in-frame clones alone and lacks a portion of them. For V, J and clone size, that table is used; D and trimming come from the DNA. This repertoire shows about 180,000 clones, roughly 87% found once; its top ten account for around 1.4%. The sequence was collected from a woman aged 50 to 60 with acute or convalescent COVID-19. The sample consisted of peripheral blood.

CDR3 coding DNA: TGTGCCACCAGCAGTTTCCCCCCGGTTGAAGCTTTCTTT. This sequence encodes CATSSFPPVEAFF. The chain is built from TRBV15 and TRBJ1-1; no firm D call. CDR1 and CDR2 (germline): LNHNV, YYDKDF (reference sequence). The CDR3 is 13 amino acids. V was shortened by 3 bases and J by 7 bases, with 12 bases between the two germline ends.